This T cell receptor beta chain was identified in a study of response to subunit inactivated influenza vaccine. Findings of the study overall: After each seasonal influenza vaccination, few new T cells are recruited, the authors suggested.

MiXCR, applied by TCRdb to the RT-PCR reads, yields one record per CDR3 protein. Of more than 600,000 distinct CDR3 sequences in the sample, roughly 20% are singletons; the top ten hold about a tenth. There are many counts of this clonotype. Antigen unknown. This CDR3 spans 13 amino acids. V was pared by 3 bases and J by 2 bases, with 11 bases between. Per the germline V gene, CDR1 is DFQATT and CDR2 is SNEGSKA (reference sequence). Sequenced here: PBMCs from blood, sampled 5 days after vaccination. The sequence derives from a man aged 45-65 years who received an inactivated influenza vaccine. The rearrangement links TRBV20-1 to TRBJ2-7; a possible D gene is TRBD1 (6 bases). The CDR3 here is CSARGGGTYEQYF. The CDR3 region has the DNA TGCAGTGCTAGGGGTGGGGGCACCTACGAGCAGTACTTC.